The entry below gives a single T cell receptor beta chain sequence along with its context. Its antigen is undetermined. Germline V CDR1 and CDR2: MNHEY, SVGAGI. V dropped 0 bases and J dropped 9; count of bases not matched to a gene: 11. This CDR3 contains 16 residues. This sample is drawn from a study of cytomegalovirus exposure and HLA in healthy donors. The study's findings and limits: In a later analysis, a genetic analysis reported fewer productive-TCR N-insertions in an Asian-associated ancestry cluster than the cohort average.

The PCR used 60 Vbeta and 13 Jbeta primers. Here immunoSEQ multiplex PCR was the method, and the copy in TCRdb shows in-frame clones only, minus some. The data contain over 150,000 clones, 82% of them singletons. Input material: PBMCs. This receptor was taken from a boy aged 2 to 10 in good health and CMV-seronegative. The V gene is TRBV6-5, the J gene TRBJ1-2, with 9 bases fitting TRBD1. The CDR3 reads CASSYSFGLQGASYTF. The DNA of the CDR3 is TGTGCCAGCAGTTACTCGTTCGGATTACAGGGGGCGAGCTACACCTTC.